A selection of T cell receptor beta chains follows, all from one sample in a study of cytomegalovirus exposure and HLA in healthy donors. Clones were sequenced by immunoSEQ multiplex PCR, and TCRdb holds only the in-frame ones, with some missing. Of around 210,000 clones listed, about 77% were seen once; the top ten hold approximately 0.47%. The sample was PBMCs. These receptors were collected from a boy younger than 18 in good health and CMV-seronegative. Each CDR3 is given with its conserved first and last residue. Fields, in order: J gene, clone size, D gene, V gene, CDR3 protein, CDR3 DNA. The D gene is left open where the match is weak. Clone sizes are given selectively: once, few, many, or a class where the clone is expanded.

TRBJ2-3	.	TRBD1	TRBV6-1	CASSPADRSTDTQYF	TGTGCCAGCAGTCCGGCGGACAGGAGCACAGATACGCAGTATTTT
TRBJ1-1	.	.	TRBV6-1	CAPLRVDTEAFF	TGTGCCCCCCTACGGGTAGACACTGAAGCTTTCTTT
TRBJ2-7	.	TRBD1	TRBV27	CASSAGTGDYREQYF	TGTGCCAGCAGTGCCGGGACAGGGGACTATCGCGAGCAGTACTTC
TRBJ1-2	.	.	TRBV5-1	CASSLNPGGYTF	TGCGCCAGCAGCTTAAACCCCGGTGGCTACACCTTC
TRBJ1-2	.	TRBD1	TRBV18	CASSPPEETGRGYTF	TGTGCCAGCTCACCACCGGAAGAGACAGGGCGAGGCTACACCTTC
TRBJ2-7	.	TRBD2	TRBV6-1	CASSVYTLAGEDYEQYF	TGTGCCAGCAGTGTATACACTCTAGCGGGAGAGGACTACGAGCAGTACTTC
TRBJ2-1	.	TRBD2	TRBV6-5	CASSGGDYNEQFF	TGTGCCAGCAGCGGGGGGGACTACAATGAGCAGTTCTTC
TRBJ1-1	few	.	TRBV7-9	CASSFGGDTEAFF	TGTGCCAGCAGCTTCGGGGGGGACACTGAAGCTTTCTTT
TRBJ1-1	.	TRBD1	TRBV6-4	CASSAGGTGGAFF	TGTGCCAGCAGCGCTGGGGGGACAGGCGGAGCTTTCTTT
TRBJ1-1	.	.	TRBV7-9	CASRGDWGRSLGTEAFF	TGTGCCAGCAGAGGGGATTGGGGCAGGTCGTTGGGCACTGAAGCTTTCTTT
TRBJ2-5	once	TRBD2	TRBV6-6	CASRGLAGQETQYF	TGTGCCAGCCGAGGACTAGCGGGCCAAGAGACCCAGTACTTC
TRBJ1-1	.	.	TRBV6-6	CASREGFYTEAFF	TGTGCCAGCAGGGAGGGATTTTACACTGAAGCTTTCTTT
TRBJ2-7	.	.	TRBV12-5	CASGLVPGTSSYEQYF	TGTGCTAGTGGTTTGGTACCGGGAACCAGCTCCTACGAGCAGTACTTC
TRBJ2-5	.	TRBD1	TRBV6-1	CASRRDRGQETQYF	TGTGCCAGCCGGAGGGACAGGGGCCAAGAGACCCAGTACTTC
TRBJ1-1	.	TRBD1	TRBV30	CAWSVYRGITEAFF	TGTGCCTGGAGTGTATACAGGGGAATAACTGAAGCTTTCTTT
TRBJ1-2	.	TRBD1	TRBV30	CAWSAGTGYGYTF	TGTGCCTGGAGTGCCGGGACAGGGTATGGCTACACCTTC